Below, 29 T cell receptor beta chains from the same sample are listed, as sequenced in a study of CD8 T cells in Susac syndrome. RNA amounts of about 0.5 to 1 ug underwent reverse transcription with random hexamers. TCRdb fed the immunoSEQ multiplex PCR reads into MiXCR, producing one record per CDR3 protein. This table holds roughly 200,000 distinct CDR3 sequences, about 95% found once. Sequencing used CD4+ T cells from PBMCs. The receptors shown here come from a human donor in good health.

This clonotype was seen a single time. V and J are TRBV2 and TRBJ2-7, with a possible D match to TRBD1 (6 bases). Germline V gene sequence: CDR1 SNHLY, CDR2 FYNNEI. This CDR3 region has 11 residues. V lost 8 bases and J 6 bases, leaving 11 bases between the germline ends. The CDR3 sequence: CASRQAGEQYF. The DNA for the CDR3 is TGTGCCAGCCGACAGGCGGGCGAGCAGTACTTC.

The gene calls are TRBV7-2 and TRBJ1-1; 7 bases match TRBD1. The CDR3 has 15 amino acids. Germline values: CDR1 SGHTA, CDR2 FQGNSA. V lost 4 bases to trimming and J lost 1 base; unmatched junction nucleotides: 6. CDR3 loop: CASSYRQGGNTEAFF. CDR3 bases: TGTGCCAGCAGCTACCGACAGGGTGGGAACACTGAAGCTTTCTTT.

The rearrangement joins TRBV29-1 to TRBJ1-2, with D perhaps TRBD1 (5 bases). Germline V gene sequence: CDR1 SQVTM, CDR2 ANQGSEA. The V and J ends lost 3 bases and 5 bases respectively, with 13 bases between them. This CDR3 contains 13 residues. The CDR3 region is CSVEEGVKYGYTF. The CDR3 DNA follows: TGCAGCGTTGAGGAAGGGGTCAAGTATGGCTACACCTTC. The full variable domain, in which reference TRBV29-1 and TRBJ1-2 provide the parts outside the CDR3, is SAVISQKPSRDICQRGTSLTIQCQVDSQVTMMFWYRQQPGQSLTLIATANQGSEATYESGFVIDKFPISRPNLTFSTLTVSNMSPEDSSIYLCSVEEGVKYGYTFGSGTRLTVV.

This chain uses TRBV30 with TRBJ2-7; D might be TRBD2 (6 bases). Germline V CDR1 and CDR2: GTSNPN, SVGIG (reference sequence). CDR3 size: 14 residues. Trimming cost V 6 bases and J 0 bases, with 15 bases left between them. The CDR3 DNA is TGTGCCTGCGGGACTGGTTCAAGCTCCTACGAGCAGTACTTC. It translates to CACGTGSSSYEQYF.

The gene calls are TRBV7-8 and TRBJ2-7; 7 positions agree with TRBD2. J lost 4 bases, V lost 3 bases, and 6 bases had no gene match. Per germline, CDR1 SGHVS and CDR2 FQNEAQ. The CDR3 runs to 14 residues. The CDR3 nucleotides read TGTGCCAGCAGCTTCAGGGCCGGGAGGTACGAGCAGTACTTC. The encoded protein is CASSFRAGRYEQYF.

The rearrangement links TRBV27 to TRBJ1-2, with 7 bases matching TRBD1. Trimming at V came to 7 bases and at J to 2 bases, leaving 10 bases not matched to a gene. This CDR3 spans 15 amino acids. CDR1 is MNHEY and CDR2 is SMNVEV in the germline V gene (reference sequence). The CDR3 sequence: CASNPRQGTNYGYTF. The CDR3 DNA follows: TGTGCCAGCAATCCCAGACAGGGAACGAACTATGGCTACACCTTC.

The rearrangement links TRBV30 to TRBJ1-2; D perhaps matches TRBD1 (5 bases). V lost 3 bases and J lost 8, with 13 bases in between. In germline, CDR1 is GTSNPN, CDR2 SVGIG (reference sequence). There are 12 residues in the CDR3. CDR3 region: CAWRPGHLGYTF. The CDR3 nucleotides are TGTGCCTGGAGGCCCGGACACCTAGGCTACACCTTC.

The chain couples TRBV12-3 or TRBV12-4 to TRBJ2-4, with 8 bases matching TRBD1. Trimming cost V 5 bases and J 5 bases; bases outside gene matches: 5. The CDR3 is 14 residues long. In DNA, the CDR3 is TGTGCCAGCAGTCCCGCAGGGGGCGAAAACATTCAGTACTTC. Amino acid sequence: CASSPAGGENIQYF.

This clonotype was recorded once. The chain recombines TRBV20-1 with TRBJ2-5; TRBD1 aligns across 8 bases. The germline V gene has CDR1 DFQATT and CDR2 SNEGSKA (reference sequence). This CDR3 is 13 amino acids long. J was trimmed by 4 bases and V by 3 bases; bases with no gene match: 4. CDR3: CSASSGGAETQYF. The CDR3 bases are TGCAGTGCTAGTTCAGGGGGCGCAGAGACCCAGTACTTC.

This clonotype appeared once. The chain is built from TRBV29-1 and TRBJ2-1, with D perhaps matching TRBD1 (6 bases). Germline V gene data show CDR1 as SQVTM and CDR2 as ANQGSEA. Trimming shortened V by 1 base and J by 5 bases, and 18 bases separated the two germline ends. CDR3 length: 16 residues. The CDR3 nucleotides read TGCAGCGTTGAAGCCTCGGGACAAGGGTCCCACAATGAGCAGTTCTTC. Protein product: CSVEASGQGSHNEQFF.

V usage is TRBV29-1 and J usage is TRBJ2-2; 7 bases align to TRBD1. V was pared by 2 bases and J by 4 bases, with 4 bases of the junction left unmatched. CDR3 length: 14 residues. CDR1 is SQVTM, CDR2 ANQGSEA, per germline. This chain's CDR3 is CSVERQGVTGELFF. The CDR3 DNA is TGCAGCGTTGAACGTCAGGGGGTCACCGGGGAGCTGTTTTTT.

The chain is built from TRBV5-4 and TRBJ2-1; D is unresolved. V was pared by 0 bases and J by 0 bases, with 10 bases between. The CDR3 is 16 residues long. Germline V gene lookup returns CDR1 SGHNT and CDR2 YYREEE (reference sequence). The CDR3: CASSLERRGSYNEQFF. CDR3 in DNA: TGTGCCAGCAGCTTGGAGCGTCGAGGCTCCTACAATGAGCAGTTCTTC.

The chain combines TRBV21-1 with TRBJ2-1; the D call in the table, TRBD2, was not verified against the DNA. TRBV21-1 is termed a pseudogene. This CDR3 has 15 residues. In nucleotides, the CDR3 is TGTGCCAGCAGCAAGGTAATAGCGGAGTGCCATGAGCAGTTCTTC. It yields the protein CASSKVIAECHEQFF.

The chain links TRBV29-1 to TRBJ1-1, with TRBD1 as a possible D gene (5 bases). V lost 6 bases to trimming and J lost 2 bases, with 16 bases between them. CDR1 SQVTM and CDR2 ANQGSEA come from the germline V gene. The CDR3 length is 14 residues. The CDR3 region is CSVDPTGLNTEAFF. DNA for the CDR3: TGCAGCGTAGATCCGACGGGGCTCAACACTGAAGCTTTCTTT.

The rearrangement uses TRBV3-1 and TRBJ2-1; 9 bases fit TRBD2. J gave up 6 bases and V 4 bases, and 10 bases lay outside the gene matches. From germline, CDR1 is LGHDT and CDR2 YNNKEL (reference sequence). The CDR3 has 16 amino acids. The CDR3 sequence is CASSRTRLAGLNEQFF. In DNA form, the CDR3 reads TGTGCCAGCAGCCGCACTAGGCTAGCGGGACTCAATGAGCAGTTCTTC.

The CDR3 loop reads CASSLRAWGEQYF. CDR3 in DNA: TGTGCCAGCAGCTTACGAGCGTGGGGCGAGCAGTACTTC. This sequence joins TRBV7-3 and TRBJ2-7; D is unclear. Germline lookup yields CDR1 SGHTA and CDR2 FQGTGA. This CDR3 has 13 amino acids. V was clipped by 2 bases and J by 6 bases, with 11 bases between them. Full variable domain (outside the CDR3, taken from reference TRBV7-3 and TRBJ2-7): GAGVSQTPSNKVTEKGKYVELRCDPISGHTALYWYRQSLGQGPEFLIYFQGTGAADDSGLPNDRFFAVRPEGSVSTLKIQRTERGDSAVYLCASSLRAWGEQYFGPGTRLTVT.

Turning to this clonotype: The germline gene is not matched at one end of the junction; a read error may be the cause. The V gene is TRBV30, the J gene TRBJ1-5; a possible D gene is TRBD1 (6 bases). The CDR3 length is 14 residues. Germline V lookup: CDR1 GTSNPN, CDR2 SVGIG (reference sequence). CDR3 sequence reads: CAWSVGGHYHPQHF. CDR3 DNA: TGTGCCTGGAGTGTAGGGGGGCACTATCACCCCCAGCATTTT.

The chain links TRBV24-1 to TRBJ2-5; 8 nucleotides agree with TRBD1. Germline V gene sequence: CDR1 KGHDR, CDR2 SFDVKD. Trimming removed 4 bases from V and 5 bases from J; junction bases left unmatched: 8. The CDR3 consists of 15 residues. The CDR3 sequence: CATSDGQGRSETQYF. Here the CDR3 DNA reads TGTGCCACCAGTGACGGACAGGGTCGATCGGAGACCCAGTACTTC.

The J gene is TRBJ2-7, the V gene TRBV7-2; D call uncertain. Germline CDR1 is SGHTA and CDR2 is FQGNSA. This CDR3 has 14 residues. The V end was cut by 5 bases, the J end by 3 bases, with 14 bases between. CDR3 DNA: TGTGCCAGCAGCCCGGACCCTTACGGCTACGAGCAGTACTTC. It translates to CASSPDPYGYEQYF. Complete variable domain (other parts from reference TRBV7-2 and TRBJ2-7): GAGVSQSPSNKVTEKGKDVELRCDPISGHTALYWYRQSLGQGLEFLIYFQGNSAPDKSGLPSDRFSAERTGGSVSTLTIQRTQQEDSAVYLCASSPDPYGYEQYFGPGTRLTVT.

The chain employs TRBV28 and TRBJ2-4, with 10 bases matching TRBD2. The CDR3 loop spans 14 amino acids. Germline values: CDR1 MDHEN, CDR2 SYDVKM. The V segment lost 10 bases and the J segment 8 bases; nucleotides outside the gene matches: 11. CDR3 loop: CATETSGPVDIQYF. CDR3 nucleotides: TGTGCCACTGAGACTAGCGGGCCCGTCGACATTCAGTACTTC.

V gene TRBV3-1 combines with J gene TRBJ2-1; TRBD2 matches at 9 bases. Germline V gives CDR1 LGHDT, CDR2 YNNKEL (reference sequence). The CDR3 is made up of 14 amino acids. The V and J ends lost 4 bases and 7 bases, in that order; junction bases with no gene match: 5. CDR3 sequence: CASSLAGAWNEQFF. The CDR3 DNA sequence: TGTGCCAGCAGCCTAGCGGGAGCCTGGAATGAGCAGTTCTTC.

CDR3 amino acids: CASSQSPRRSGYTF. As DNA, the CDR3 is TGTGCCAGCAGCCAGTCCCCCCGGAGGAGTGGCTACACCTTC. The chain recombines TRBV3-1 with TRBJ1-2; D is undetermined. The CDR3 has 14 residues. V was shortened by 3 bases and J by 7 bases, with 15 bases between the two germline ends. Germline V gene lookup returns CDR1 LGHDT and CDR2 YNNKEL (reference sequence).

The V and J genes are TRBV7-2 and TRBJ2-7; 11 nucleotides align to TRBD2. Trimming took 5 bases from V and 2 from J; bases not matched to a gene: 11. Germline loops: CDR1 SGHTA, CDR2 FQGNSA. The CDR3 runs 17 residues. The CDR3 DNA reads TGTGCCAGCAGCGAACCGGGACTAGCGGCCAACGCCTACGAGCAGTACTTC. Translation: CASSEPGLAANAYEQYF.

This chain joins TRBV29-1 and TRBJ1-3; no definite D call. CDR3 size: 13 residues. Trimming left V 4 bases short and J 1 base short, with 8 bases between. Germline V gene sequence: CDR1 SQVTM, CDR2 ANQGSEA. Written as DNA, the CDR3 is TGCAGCGTTGCAAGCAGTTCTGGAAACACCATATATTTT. This sequence encodes CSVASSSGNTIYF.

The chain uses TRBV5-4 and TRBJ1-2; D perhaps matches TRBD1 (5 bases). This CDR3 is 15 amino acids long. The V end lost 5 bases, the J end lost 6 bases, and 20 bases lay between the germline ends. The germline CDR1 and CDR2 sequences are SGHNT and YYREEE (reference sequence). This CDR3 reads CASSLMSGWVDGYTF. The CDR3 DNA is TGTGCCAGCAGTTTGATGTCAGGGTGGGTGGATGGCTACACCTTC.

J is TRBJ1-2 and V is TRBV30, with TRBD1 matching 7 bases. CDR1 and CDR2 from the germline V gene are GTSNPN and SVGIG (reference sequence). V lost 4 bases and J lost 3; bases outside the gene matches: 8. This CDR3 spans 14 amino acids. This CDR3 reads CAWIMPGGDYGYTF. The CDR3 coding sequence is TGTGCCTGGATAATGCCAGGGGGAGACTATGGCTACACCTTC.

V and J are TRBV29-1 and TRBJ1-1, with D possibly matching TRBD1 (5 bases). V lost 4 bases and J lost 3, with 9 bases in between. The CDR3 consists of 12 residues. CDR1 and CDR2 from the germline V gene are SQVTM and ANQGSEA. The CDR3 nucleotides read TGCAGCGTTGCCCAGGGCGACACTGAAGCTTTCTTT. Translating it yields CSVAQGDTEAFF.

V is TRBV7-2 and J is TRBJ2-1; no clear D. Germline-derived CDR1 and CDR2 are SGHTA and FQGNSA. The CDR3 loop spans 13 amino acids. Trimming stripped 1 base from V and 8 bases from J, with 9 bases between. CDR3 sequence reads: CASSLGGTYEQFF. The CDR3, as DNA: TGTGCCAGCAGCTTAGGTGGCACATATGAGCAGTTCTTC.

This clonotype was recorded once. The V call is TRBV29-1, the J call TRBJ2-7; D unresolved. Germline loops: CDR1 SQVTM, CDR2 ANQGSEA. The V end was cut by 0 bases, the J end by 6 bases, with 6 bases between. The CDR3 consists of 11 residues. The CDR3: CSVEETREQYF. The DNA for the CDR3 is TGCAGCGTTGAAGAAACACGCGAGCAGTACTTC.